This passage covers 2 T cell receptor beta chains from one sample sequenced in a study of blood T cell repertoires in COVID-19. The protocol was immunoSEQ multiplex PCR, while the TCRdb copy is restricted to in-frame clones and leaves out a portion. In the table there are some 120,000 clones, roughly nine tenths of which are singletons. Sample: peripheral blood. Every receptor here comes from a man aged 55-75 years with COVID-19, enrolled during active disease.

The rearrangement links TRBV11-1 to TRBJ1-4; TRBD1 agrees at 11 bases. CDR3 length: 15 residues. Trimming at V came to 6 bases and at J to 6 bases, leaving 6 bases not matched to a gene. The germline gives CDR1 SGHAT, CDR2 FQDESV (reference sequence). The CDR3 nucleotides read TGTGCCAGCAGGCGGACAGGGGGCCAAGATGAAAAACTGTTTTTT. This codes for CASRRTGGQDEKLFF.

V usage is TRBV5-6 and J usage is TRBJ2-2; 8 nucleotides line up with TRBD1. This CDR3 contains 15 residues. Germline assignment: CDR1 SGHDT and CDR2 YYEEEE. V lost 0 bases, J lost 6 bases, and 4 bases stayed unmatched. CDR3 loop: CASSLGQGAAGELFF. DNA for the CDR3: TGTGCCAGCAGCTTGGGTCAGGGGGCGGCCGGGGAGCTGTTTTTT. Variable domain in full (rest from reference TRBV5-6 and TRBJ2-2): DAGVTQSPTHLIKTRGQQVTLRCSPKSGHDTVSWYQQALGQGPQFIFQYYEEEERQRGNFPDRFSGHQFPNYSSELNVNALLLGDSALYLCASSLGQGAAGELFFGEGSRLTVL.